This entry lists 4 T cell receptor beta chains sequenced from one sample in a study of blood T cells in healthy people across ages. For the second PCR, which ran for roughly 6 to 12 cycles, a sample-barcoded 5' primer and a J-beta primer mix were used. Using its own MiXCR run on the 5' RACE reads, TCRdb lists one record per CDR3 protein. There are some 1,800,000 distinct CDR3 sequences in the sample; more than 35% occur only once, and 23% lies in the top ten. Sample: blood. The receptors were sampled from a human donor in good health.

This chain uses TRBV25-1 with TRBJ2-1; D is perhaps TRBD2 (6 bases). The V gene's germline CDR1 is MGHDK and CDR2 SYGVNS. Trimming removed 2 bases at V and 4 bases at J, with 15 bases between. The CDR3 covers 16 residues. CDR3 sequence: CASSEEKGGVYNEQFF. CDR3 coding DNA: TGTGCCAGCAGTGAAGAGAAGGGAGGCGTTTACAATGAGCAGTTCTTC.

V and J are TRBV27 and TRBJ2-7, with TRBD2 as a possible D gene (6 bases). Deletions cut 3 bases from V and 2 bases from J, with 11 bases between. CDR3 size: 14 residues. The germline V gene encodes CDR1 MNHEY and CDR2 SMNVEV (reference sequence). CDR3 region: CASSFVSGPYEQYF. The CDR3 DNA is TGTGCCAGCAGTTTCGTTAGCGGCCCCTACGAGCAGTACTTC.

This clonotype appeared once. The chain joins TRBV12-3 or TRBV12-4 to TRBJ1-5; D is possibly TRBD1 (5 bases). The CDR3 totals 14 residues. Trimming took off 2 bases at V and 8 bases at J, with 13 bases between the two ends. The CDR3 DNA is TGTGCCAGCAGTTTACAGGGCCTCAGGGAGCCCCAGCATTTT. Translated: CASSLQGLREPQHF.

In the case of this clonotype: One end of the junction does not line up with germline, which may come from a read error. This chain links TRBV13 with TRBJ2-5; the D gene is possibly TRBD1 (5 bases). The J call may be faulty, since TRBJ2-7 better matches the DNA end. This CDR3 has 13 amino acids. Germline CDR1 reads PRHDT; CDR2 reads FYEKMQ (reference sequence). CDR3 DNA sequence: TGTGCCGGCAGCTTAGAACAGGCCCCCGAGCAGTACTTC. Translated: CAGSLEQAPEQYF.